This is a list of T cell receptor beta chains from one sample in a study of CD4 T cells in relation to SARS-CoV-2 and coronaviruses. These receptors' antigens are unknown. The data were produced by immunoSEQ multiplex PCR, yet TCRdb's version contains in-frame clones alone and is incomplete. This sample has 20,000 to 25,000 clones, with 55% to 75% found just once. Source material: CD4+ T cells from PBMCs, cultured in vitro. All receptors come from a human donor in good health. Each CDR3 is given with its conserved first and last residue. Each record gives: D gene, clone size, V gene, J gene, CDR3 protein, CDR3 DNA. A D gene is named only where the DNA matches it firmly. The size entry is marked missing in some rows and otherwise reads once, few, many or a size class.

d_call: NA; clone_size: few; v_call: TRBV6-5; j_call: TRBJ1-3; cdr3_aa: CASSYGTVNSGNTIYF; cdr3_nt: TGTGCCAGCAGTTACGGGACCGTAAACTCTGGAAACACCATATATTTT
d_call: NA; clone_size: once; v_call: TRBV20-1; j_call: TRBJ2-1; cdr3_aa: CSARFGSEQFF; cdr3_nt: TGCAGTGCTAGATTCGGCTCAGAGCAGTTCTTC
d_call: TRBD1; clone_size: NA; v_call: TRBV27; j_call: TRBJ2-7; cdr3_aa: CASSRQGSYEQYF; cdr3_nt: TGTGCCAGCAGTCGACAGGGGTCCTACGAGCAGTACTTC
d_call: TRBD2; clone_size: NA; v_call: TRBV11-2; j_call: TRBJ2-3; cdr3_aa: CASSLMRTSGGTDTQYF; cdr3_nt: TGTGCCAGCAGCTTAATGCGGACTAGCGGGGGGACAGATACGCAGTATTTT
d_call: TRBD1; clone_size: NA; v_call: TRBV5-4; j_call: TRBJ1-2; cdr3_aa: CASTGDRGSYGYTF; cdr3_nt: TGTGCCAGCACAGGCGACAGGGGATCCTATGGCTACACCTTC
d_call: TRBD1; clone_size: NA; v_call: TRBV6-6; j_call: TRBJ2-7; cdr3_aa: CASSYGRGLGYEQYF; cdr3_nt: TGTGCCAGCAGTTACGGTAGGGGGCTCGGCTACGAGCAGTACTTC
d_call: TRBD1; clone_size: few; v_call: TRBV7-2; j_call: TRBJ1-5; cdr3_aa: CASSWDRDQPQHF; cdr3_nt: TGTGCCAGCAGCTGGGACAGGGACCAGCCCCAGCATTTT
d_call: NA; clone_size: NA; v_call: TRBV29-1; j_call: TRBJ1-1; cdr3_aa: CSVADRLNTEAFF; cdr3_nt: TGCAGCGTTGCTGACAGACTGAACACTGAAGCTTTCTTT
d_call: TRBD2; clone_size: NA; v_call: TRBV6-1; j_call: TRBJ2-5; cdr3_aa: CASSELAGGQETQYF; cdr3_nt: TGTGCCAGCAGTGAACTAGCGGGGGGCCAAGAGACCCAGTACTTC
d_call: TRBD1; clone_size: NA; v_call: TRBV19; j_call: TRBJ2-2; cdr3_aa: CASKKSRDRIDGELFF; cdr3_nt: TGTGCCAGTAAGAAGAGCCGGGACAGGATCGACGGGGAGCTGTTTTTT
d_call: TRBD2; clone_size: NA; v_call: TRBV11-2; j_call: TRBJ2-1; cdr3_aa: CASSPRLAGGSHNEQFF; cdr3_nt: TGTGCCAGCAGCCCCAGACTAGCGGGGGGTTCTCACAATGAGCAGTTCTTC
d_call: TRBD2; clone_size: few; v_call: TRBV6-2/TRBV6-3; j_call: TRBJ2-1; cdr3_aa: CASSYLAGGYNEQFF; cdr3_nt: TGTGCCAGCAGTTACTTGGCGGGGGGCTACAATGAGCAGTTCTTC
d_call: TRBD2; clone_size: few; v_call: TRBV5-1; j_call: TRBJ2-1; cdr3_aa: CASSLGGGNNNEQFF; cdr3_nt: TGCGCCAGCAGCTTGGGGGGAGGGAACAACAATGAGCAGTTCTTC
d_call: NA; clone_size: NA; v_call: TRBV7-3; j_call: TRBJ2-3; cdr3_aa: CASSLTGPSVGDTQYF; cdr3_nt: TGTGCCAGCAGCTTAACCGGGCCGAGTGTAGGAGATACGCAGTATTTT
d_call: NA; clone_size: NA; v_call: TRBV25-1; j_call: TRBJ2-1; cdr3_aa: CASSEWTGWDEQFF; cdr3_nt: TGTGCCAGCAGTGAATGGACCGGCTGGGATGAGCAGTTCTTC
d_call: NA; clone_size: NA; v_call: TRBV2; j_call: TRBJ1-1; cdr3_aa: CASRALNTEAFF; cdr3_nt: TGTGCCAGCAGAGCTTTGAACACTGAAGCTTTCTTT
d_call: TRBD2; clone_size: NA; v_call: TRBV19; j_call: TRBJ2-5; cdr3_aa: CASSIERAASCTSGRQETQYF; cdr3_nt: TGTGCCAGTAGTATAGAACGGGCGGCTTCTTGTACTAGCGGGAGACAAGAGACCCAGTACTTC
d_call: NA; clone_size: NA; v_call: TRBV19; j_call: TRBJ2-2; cdr3_aa: CASSSANTGELFF; cdr3_nt: TGTGCCAGTAGTAGCGCGAACACCGGGGAGCTGTTTTTT
d_call: NA; clone_size: NA; v_call: TRBV10-3; j_call: TRBJ2-1; cdr3_aa: CAISEASTGEQFF; cdr3_nt: TGTGCCATCAGTGAGGCTAGCACGGGGGAGCAGTTCTTC
d_call: TRBD1; clone_size: once; v_call: TRBV6-6; j_call: TRBJ1-5; cdr3_aa: CASSLGQGANQPQHF; cdr3_nt: TGTGCCAGCAGTTTGGGGCAGGGGGCTAATCAGCCCCAGCATTTT
d_call: TRBD2; clone_size: NA; v_call: TRBV4-3; j_call: TRBJ2-7; cdr3_aa: CASSRLAGQGEQYF; cdr3_nt: TGCGCCAGCAGTCGACTAGCGGGACAGGGAGAGCAGTACTTC
d_call: NA; clone_size: once; v_call: TRBV19; j_call: TRBJ1-2; cdr3_aa: CASSLRMGNGYTF; cdr3_nt: TGTGCCAGTAGTCTGAGGATGGGGAATGGCTACACCTTC
d_call: TRBD2; clone_size: NA; v_call: TRBV11-3; j_call: TRBJ2-1; cdr3_aa: CASSLVIGSGGVHEQFF; cdr3_nt: TGTGCCAGCAGCTTAGTTATAGGTAGCGGGGGGGTTCATGAGCAGTTCTTC
d_call: TRBD2; clone_size: NA; v_call: TRBV6-5; j_call: TRBJ2-3; cdr3_aa: CASGTSGRAPDTQYF; cdr3_nt: TGTGCCAGCGGAACTAGCGGGAGGGCCCCAGATACGCAGTATTTT
d_call: TRBD2; clone_size: NA; v_call: TRBV18; j_call: TRBJ2-7; cdr3_aa: CASSPSWLAGASYEQYF; cdr3_nt: TGTGCCAGCTCACCGAGTTGGCTAGCGGGAGCTTCCTACGAGCAGTACTTC
d_call: NA; clone_size: NA; v_call: TRBV6-2/TRBV6-3; j_call: TRBJ1-2; cdr3_aa: CASSFPGVIANYGYTF; cdr3_nt: TGTGCCAGCAGTTTTCCAGGCGTGATAGCTAACTATGGCTACACCTTC
d_call: TRBD1; clone_size: NA; v_call: TRBV12-5; j_call: TRBJ1-5; cdr3_aa: CASGSTGGRENQPQHF; cdr3_nt: TGTGCTAGTGGATCGACAGGGGGAAGGGAAAATCAGCCCCAGCATTTT
d_call: TRBD2; clone_size: few; v_call: TRBV9; j_call: TRBJ2-7; cdr3_aa: CASSVGTSGEQYF; cdr3_nt: TGTGCCAGCAGCGTTGGGACTAGCGGGGAGCAGTACTTC
d_call: NA; clone_size: few; v_call: TRBV20-1; j_call: TRBJ2-1; cdr3_aa: CSAGGAAQFF; cdr3_nt: TGCAGTGCTGGGGGGGCAGCACAGTTCTTC
d_call: NA; clone_size: NA; v_call: TRBV5-1; j_call: TRBJ2-3; cdr3_aa: CASSPIQGRTDTQYF; cdr3_nt: TGCGCCAGCAGCCCTATACAGGGGAGGACAGATACGCAGTATTTT
d_call: NA; clone_size: NA; v_call: TRBV2; j_call: TRBJ2-7; cdr3_aa: CASSEYPTYEQYF; cdr3_nt: TGTGCCAGCAGTGAATACCCAACCTACGAGCAGTACTTC
d_call: NA; clone_size: NA; v_call: TRBV6-5; j_call: TRBJ1-4; cdr3_aa: CASSYYPAATNEKLFF; cdr3_nt: TGTGCCAGCAGTTACTATCCAGCCGCAACTAATGAAAAACTGTTTTTT
d_call: NA; clone_size: NA; v_call: TRBV28; j_call: TRBJ2-7; cdr3_aa: CASSLLPDYEQYF; cdr3_nt: TGTGCCAGCAGTTTATTGCCAGACTACGAGCAGTACTTC
d_call: NA; clone_size: NA; v_call: TRBV2; j_call: TRBJ2-1; cdr3_aa: CASSSAGANNEQFF; cdr3_nt: TGTGCCAGCAGTAGCGCCGGGGCTAACAATGAGCAGTTCTTC
d_call: NA; clone_size: few; v_call: TRBV7-3; j_call: TRBJ2-2; cdr3_aa: CASSTYTGELFF; cdr3_nt: TGTGCCAGCAGCACTTACACCGGGGAGCTGTTTTTT
d_call: NA; clone_size: few; v_call: TRBV7-2; j_call: TRBJ1-2; cdr3_aa: CASSLRQENYGYTF; cdr3_nt: TGTGCCAGCAGCTTAAGACAGGAAAACTATGGCTACACCTTC
d_call: TRBD2; clone_size: NA; v_call: TRBV6-5; j_call: TRBJ2-3; cdr3_aa: CASRLAGVTDTQYF; cdr3_nt: TGTGCCAGCCGACTAGCGGGAGTCACAGATACGCAGTATTTT
d_call: NA; clone_size: NA; v_call: TRBV29-1; j_call: TRBJ1-2; cdr3_aa: CSVESGPNYGYTF; cdr3_nt: TGCAGCGTTGAATCAGGGCCCAACTATGGCTACACCTTC
d_call: NA; clone_size: NA; v_call: TRBV6-5; j_call: TRBJ1-4; cdr3_aa: CASSLRMSEKLFF; cdr3_nt: TGTGCCAGCAGCCTAAGGATGAGCGAAAAACTGTTTTTT
d_call: TRBD1; clone_size: NA; v_call: TRBV28; j_call: TRBJ1-5; cdr3_aa: CAGRSGTGDSSQLFFF; cdr3_nt: TGTGCCGGTCGCTCCGGGACAGGGGATAGTTCCCAGCTGTTTTTTTTT
d_call: NA; clone_size: NA; v_call: TRBV4-3; j_call: TRBJ1-5; cdr3_aa: CASSQDPNQPQHF; cdr3_nt: TGCGCCAGCAGCCAAGACCCCAATCAGCCCCAGCATTTT
d_call: NA; clone_size: NA; v_call: TRBV11-3; j_call: TRBJ2-6; cdr3_aa: CASSAPGSSGANVLTF; cdr3_nt: TGTGCCAGCAGCGCACCAGGGAGTTCTGGGGCCAACGTCCTGACTTTC
d_call: NA; clone_size: NA; v_call: TRBV23-1; j_call: TRBJ2-4; cdr3_aa: CASILIGRDIQYF; cdr3_nt: TGCGCCAGCATATTAATCGGACGGGACATTCAGTACTTC
d_call: NA; clone_size: NA; v_call: TRBV3-1/TRBV3-2; j_call: TRBJ2-1; cdr3_aa: CASGGPGSEQFF; cdr3_nt: TGTGCCAGCGGGGGCCCTGGTAGTGAGCAGTTCTTC
d_call: NA; clone_size: NA; v_call: TRBV29-1; j_call: TRBJ1-2; cdr3_aa: CSVEDGAVTWGYTF; cdr3_nt: TGCAGCGTTGAAGATGGGGCGGTTACTTGGGGCTACACCTTC
d_call: TRBD1; clone_size: NA; v_call: TRBV7-8; j_call: TRBJ2-3; cdr3_aa: CASSLEATGFKEDTQYF; cdr3_nt: TGTGCCAGCAGCTTAGAGGCGACAGGGTTTAAGGAAGATACGCAGTATTTT
d_call: TRBD1; clone_size: few; v_call: TRBV30; j_call: TRBJ2-1; cdr3_aa: CAWSGDSAYNEQFF; cdr3_nt: TGTGCCTGGAGTGGGGACAGTGCCTACAATGAGCAGTTCTTC
d_call: NA; clone_size: NA; v_call: TRBV7-8; j_call: TRBJ1-1; cdr3_aa: CASSSNRAGNTEAFF; cdr3_nt: TGTGCCAGCAGCTCAAACAGGGCCGGGAACACTGAAGCTTTCTTT
d_call: TRBD1; clone_size: NA; v_call: TRBV7-2; j_call: TRBJ2-7; cdr3_aa: CASSAIPGGEGEQYF; cdr3_nt: TGTGCCAGCAGCGCTATCCCAGGGGGCGAAGGCGAGCAGTACTTC
d_call: NA; clone_size: NA; v_call: TRBV7-3; j_call: TRBJ2-3; cdr3_aa: CASAHGGTDTQYF; cdr3_nt: TGTGCCAGCGCCCACGGTGGAACAGATACGCAGTATTTT
d_call: NA; clone_size: NA; v_call: TRBV20-1; j_call: TRBJ2-3; cdr3_aa: CSASGAQRSTDTQYF; cdr3_nt: TGCAGTGCTAGTGGGGCTCAGAGGAGCACAGATACGCAGTATTTT
d_call: TRBD2; clone_size: NA; v_call: TRBV29-1; j_call: TRBJ2-3; cdr3_aa: CSDGGERGADTQYF; cdr3_nt: TGCAGCGACGGGGGGGAAAGAGGTGCAGATACGCAGTATTTT
d_call: TRBD2; clone_size: NA; v_call: TRBV7-8; j_call: TRBJ2-7; cdr3_aa: CASSIGLANEQYF; cdr3_nt: TGTGCCAGCAGCATAGGACTAGCGAACGAGCAGTACTTC
d_call: NA; clone_size: NA; v_call: TRBV6-6; j_call: TRBJ1-3; cdr3_aa: CASSYKAGTGNTIYF; cdr3_nt: TGTGCCAGCAGTTACAAGGCGGGAACCGGAAACACCATATATTTT
d_call: TRBD1; clone_size: NA; v_call: TRBV7-2; j_call: TRBJ1-4; cdr3_aa: CASSPGTGARGEKLFF; cdr3_nt: TGTGCCAGCAGTCCCGGGACAGGGGCCCGAGGTGAAAAACTGTTTTTT